The 14 T cell receptor beta chains in this list originate from one sample, sequenced in a study of Tregs in tolerant kidney transplant recipients. Produced via immunoSEQ multiplex PCR; TCRdb's table is partial and in-frame only. The sample lists 200,000 to 300,000 clones, around 81% occurring once. What was sequenced was CD4+ T cells from blood. Receptor source: a human donor in good health.

This sequence joins TRBV21-1 and TRBJ2-1; no DNA check was done on the table's D call, TRBD2. TRBV21-1 is designated a pseudogene. CDR3 size: 18 residues. The chain's CDR3 is CASSSSLGPLRFCGEQFF. Written as DNA, the CDR3 is TGTGCCAGCAGCTCGAGCCTAGGTCCGCTCCGATTCTGTGGTGAGCAGTTCTTC.

Worth noting for this clone: This sample includes further DNA sequences coding for the same CDR3. The CDR3 is CASSPGSGNTIYF. In DNA, the CDR3 is TGTGCCAGCTCACCAGGGTCAGGAAACACCATATATTTT. The genes are TRBV18 and TRBJ1-3; D is unresolved. V shed 2 bases and J shed 4 bases, with 6 bases lying between them. Germline CDR1 is KGHSH and CDR2 is LQKENI. The CDR3 contains 13 residues. Supplemented by reference TRBV18 and TRBJ1-3, the full variable domain reads NAGVMQNPRHLVRRRGQEARLRCSPMKGHSHVYWYRQLPEEGLKFMVYLQKENIIDESGMPKERFSAEFPKEGPSILRIQQVVRGDSAAYFCASSPGSGNTIYFGEGSWLTVV.

The chain recombines TRBV29-1 with TRBJ2-3; 12 positions agree with TRBD2. After removal of 5 bases from V and 6 bases from J, the junction contained 12 bases not matched to a gene. From germline, CDR1 is SQVTM and CDR2 ANQGSEA. There are 16 residues in the CDR3. The CDR3 nucleotides read TGCAGCGTTCTAGCGGGGGGGCGAGTTTATTCGGATACGCAGTATTTT. It specifies CSVLAGGRVYSDTQYF.

The chain is built from TRBV5-1 and TRBJ2-7; D is possibly TRBD1 or TRBD2 (5 bases each). Germline V CDR1 and CDR2: SGHRS, YFSETQ. V was shortened by 0 bases and J by 2 bases, with 9 bases between the two germline ends. This CDR3 has 14 amino acids. This CDR3 is CASSLVQGPYEQYF. The CDR3 DNA sequence: TGCGCCAGCAGCTTGGTGCAGGGACCCTACGAGCAGTACTTC. The full variable domain, its missing parts supplied by reference TRBV5-1 and TRBJ2-7, is KAGVTQTPRYLIKTRGQQVTLSCSPISGHRSVSWYQQTPGQGLQFLFEYFSETQRNKGNFPGRFSGRQFSNSRSEMNVSTLELGDSALYLCASSLVQGPYEQYFGPGTRLTVT.

V is TRBV2 and J is TRBJ1-5; the match to TRBD1 covers 10 bases. The CDR3 loop spans 15 amino acids. CDR1 and CDR2 (germline): SNHLY, FYNNEI. J lost 3 bases, V lost 7 bases, and 6 bases had no gene match. CDR3 sequence reads: CASTGTGVPNQPQHF. Written as DNA, the CDR3 is TGTGCCAGCACCGGGACAGGGGTGCCCAATCAGCCCCAGCATTTT.

With regard to this clone: One junction end does not reproduce the germline sequence, and a read error may be involved. This specimen includes other DNA sequences encoding the same CDR3. This chain connects TRBV2 to TRBJ1-2; D perhaps matches TRBD1 (6 bases). The CDR3 covers 13 residues. CDR1 and CDR2 (germline): SNHLY, FYNNEI. The CDR3 DNA reads as TGTGCCAGCAGCGCCGGACAGAACTATGGCTACACATTC. Protein product: CASSAGQNYGYTF.

The chain employs TRBV7-8 and TRBJ1-6, with 9 bases identical to TRBD1. Germline CDR1 SGHVS, CDR2 FQNEAQ. V lost 1 base, J lost 7 bases, and 5 bases stayed unmatched. This CDR3 contains 16 residues. CDR3 sequence reads: CASSLVNRGLNSPLHF. CDR3 nucleotides: TGTGCCAGCAGCTTAGTCAACAGGGGGCTAAATTCACCCCTCCACTTT.

This sequence joins TRBV14 and TRBJ2-1, with 8 bases lining up with TRBD2. This CDR3 is built from 15 residues. V shed 5 bases and J 7 bases; nucleotides not matched to a gene: 10. The germline V gene has CDR1 SGHDN and CDR2 FVKESK. CDR3 residues: CASSIAGGAGNEQFF. For the CDR3, the DNA is TGTGCCAGCAGCATCGCCGGGGGGGCCGGAAATGAGCAGTTCTTC.

Concerning this clone: Other nucleotide sequences in the sample specify the same CDR3. The gene calls are TRBV5-4 and TRBJ1-2; D not resolved. Trimming removed 4 bases at V and 2 bases at J, with 9 bases between. Germline V lookup: CDR1 SGHNT, CDR2 YYREEE (reference sequence). CDR3 length: 13 residues. In DNA form, the CDR3 reads TGTGCCAGCAGCACAACACTCAACTATGGCTACACCTTC. Its protein is CASSTTLNYGYTF.

The table lists this clone with a count of one. The V call is TRBV6-1, the J call TRBJ1-3; D gene uncertain. V lost 7 bases and J 0 bases, leaving 13 bases between the germline ends. The CDR3 is made up of 15 amino acids. Germline assignment: CDR1 MNHNS and CDR2 SASEGT. The CDR3 sequence: CASKTGPLSGNTIYF. The CDR3 DNA is TGTGCCAGCAAAACCGGGCCGCTCTCTGGAAACACCATATATTTT.

The V call is TRBV6-5, the J call TRBJ2-7, with D possibly matching TRBD1 (6 bases). V lost 6 bases and J 7 bases, leaving 19 bases between the germline ends. Germline CDR1 is MNHEY and CDR2 is SVGAGI. The CDR3 runs to 14 residues. The CDR3 protein is CASRRDIRSGEQYF. DNA for the CDR3: TGTGCCAGCAGACGGGACATCCGTTCGGGGGAGCAGTACTTC.

The chain employs TRBV19 and TRBJ2-3; tentative D call: TRBD1 (5 bases). Germline CDR1 and CDR2: LNHDA and SQIVND (reference sequence). Deletions cut 4 bases from V and 1 base from J, with 12 bases between. CDR3 length equals 15 residues. CDR3 amino acids: CASSTSGFRTDTQYF. As DNA, the CDR3 is TGTGCCAGTAGTACCTCAGGGTTCCGCACAGATACGCAGTATTTT.

The rearrangement joins TRBV14 to TRBJ1-1; D remains ambiguous. Trimming removed 5 bases at V and 1 base at J, with 2 bases between. Germline CDR1 is SGHDN and CDR2 is FVKESK. The CDR3 covers 11 residues. As DNA, the CDR3 is TGTGCCAGCAGCGAGAACACTGAAGCTTTCTTT. Amino acid sequence: CASSENTEAFF. The variable domain in full, with the rest retrieved from reference TRBV14 and TRBJ1-1, is EAGVTQFPSHSVIEKGQTVTLRCDPISGHDNLYWYRRVMGKEIKFLLHFVKESKQDESGMPNNRFLAERTGGTYSTLKVQPAELEDSGVYFCASSENTEAFFGQGTRLTVV.

This chain joins TRBV11-2 and TRBJ2-2, with D perhaps TRBD2 (6 bases). Trimming took 5 bases from V and 3 from J, leaving 7 bases between them. The CDR3 sequence is 13 residues long. Germline V gene data show CDR1 as SGHAT and CDR2 as FQNNGV. The CDR3 region is CASSRRDTGELFF. The DNA of the CDR3 is TGTGCCAGCAGCCGGAGGGACACCGGGGAGCTGTTTTTT.